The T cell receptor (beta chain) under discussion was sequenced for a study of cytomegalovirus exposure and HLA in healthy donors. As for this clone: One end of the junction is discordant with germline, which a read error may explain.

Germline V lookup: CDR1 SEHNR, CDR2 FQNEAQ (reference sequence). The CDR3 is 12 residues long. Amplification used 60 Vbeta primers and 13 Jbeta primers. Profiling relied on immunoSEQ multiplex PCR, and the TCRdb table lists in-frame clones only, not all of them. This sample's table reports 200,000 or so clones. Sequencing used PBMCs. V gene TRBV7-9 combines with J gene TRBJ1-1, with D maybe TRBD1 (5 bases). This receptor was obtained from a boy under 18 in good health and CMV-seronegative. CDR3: CASSLVGTEASF. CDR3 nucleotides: TGTGCCAGCAGCTTAGTTGGGACTGAAGCTTCCTTT.